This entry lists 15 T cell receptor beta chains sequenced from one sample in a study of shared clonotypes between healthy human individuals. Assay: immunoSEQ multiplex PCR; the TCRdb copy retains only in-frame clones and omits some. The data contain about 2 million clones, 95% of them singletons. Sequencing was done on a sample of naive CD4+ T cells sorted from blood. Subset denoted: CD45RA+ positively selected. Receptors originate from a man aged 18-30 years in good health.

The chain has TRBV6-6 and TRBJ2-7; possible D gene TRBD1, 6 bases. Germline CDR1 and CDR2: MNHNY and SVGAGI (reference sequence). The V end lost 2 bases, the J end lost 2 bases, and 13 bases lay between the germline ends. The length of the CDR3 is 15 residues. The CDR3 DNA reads TGTGCCAGCAGTTACCCGCCGACAGGAACCTACGAGCAGTACTTC. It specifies CASSYPPTGTYEQYF.

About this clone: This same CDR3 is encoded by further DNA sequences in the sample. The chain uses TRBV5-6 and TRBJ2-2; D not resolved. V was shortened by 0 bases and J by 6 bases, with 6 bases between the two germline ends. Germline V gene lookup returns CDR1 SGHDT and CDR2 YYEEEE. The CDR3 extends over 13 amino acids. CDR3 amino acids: CASSLGVSGELFF. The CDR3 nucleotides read TGTGCCAGCAGCTTGGGAGTCTCCGGGGAGCTGTTTTTT.

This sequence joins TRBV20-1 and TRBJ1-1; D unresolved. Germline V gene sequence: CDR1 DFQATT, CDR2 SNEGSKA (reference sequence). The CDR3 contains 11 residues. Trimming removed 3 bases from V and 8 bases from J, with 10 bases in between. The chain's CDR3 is CSASQDLEAFF. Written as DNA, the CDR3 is TGCAGTGCTAGCCAGGACCTAGAAGCTTTCTTT.

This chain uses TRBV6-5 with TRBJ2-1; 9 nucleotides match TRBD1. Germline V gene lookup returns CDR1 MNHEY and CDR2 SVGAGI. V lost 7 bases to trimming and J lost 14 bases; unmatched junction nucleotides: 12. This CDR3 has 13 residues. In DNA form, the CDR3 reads TGTGCCAGCACCGGGGCTCCTGGGACAGGGAAGTTCTTC. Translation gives CASTGAPGTGKFF.

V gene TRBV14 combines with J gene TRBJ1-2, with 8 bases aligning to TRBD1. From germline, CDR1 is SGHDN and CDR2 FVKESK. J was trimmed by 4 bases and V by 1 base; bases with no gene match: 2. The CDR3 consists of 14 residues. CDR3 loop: CASSQATGAYGYTF. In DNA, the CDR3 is TGTGCCAGCAGCCAAGCGACAGGGGCCTATGGCTACACCTTC.

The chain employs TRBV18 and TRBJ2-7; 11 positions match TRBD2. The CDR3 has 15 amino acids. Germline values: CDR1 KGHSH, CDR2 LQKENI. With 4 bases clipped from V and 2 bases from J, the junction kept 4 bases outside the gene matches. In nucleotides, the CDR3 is TGTGCCAGCTCACAGGGACTAGCGGTTCCCTACGAGCAGTACTTC. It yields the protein CASSQGLAVPYEQYF. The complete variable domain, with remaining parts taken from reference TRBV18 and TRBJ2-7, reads NAGVMQNPRHLVRRRGQEARLRCSPMKGHSHVYWYRQLPEEGLKFMVYLQKENIIDESGMPKERFSAEFPKEGPSILRIQQVVRGDSAAYFCASSQGLAVPYEQYFGPGTRLTVT.

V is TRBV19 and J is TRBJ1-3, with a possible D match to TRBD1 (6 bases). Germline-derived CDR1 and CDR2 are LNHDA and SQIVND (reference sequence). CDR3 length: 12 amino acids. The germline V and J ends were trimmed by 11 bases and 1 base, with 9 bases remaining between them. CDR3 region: CASGASGNTIYF. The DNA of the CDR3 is TGTGCCTCAGGGGCGTCTGGAAACACCATATATTTT.

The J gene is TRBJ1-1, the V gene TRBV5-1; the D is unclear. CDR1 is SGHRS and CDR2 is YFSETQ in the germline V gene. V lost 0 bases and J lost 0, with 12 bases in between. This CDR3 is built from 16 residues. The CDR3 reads CASSLGRYLMNTEAFF. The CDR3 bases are TGCGCCAGCAGCTTGGGAAGGTACCTCATGAACACTGAAGCTTTCTTT.

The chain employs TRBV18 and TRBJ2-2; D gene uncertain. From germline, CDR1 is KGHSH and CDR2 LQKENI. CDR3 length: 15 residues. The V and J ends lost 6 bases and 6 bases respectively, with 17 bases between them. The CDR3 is CASSPTRVLAGELFF. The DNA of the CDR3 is TGTGCCAGCTCCCCGACCCGGGTCCTCGCCGGGGAGCTGTTTTTT.

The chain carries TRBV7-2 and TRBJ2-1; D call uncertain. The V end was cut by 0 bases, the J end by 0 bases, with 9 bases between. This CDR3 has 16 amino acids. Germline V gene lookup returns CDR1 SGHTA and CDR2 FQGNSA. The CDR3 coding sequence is TGTGCCAGCAGCTTAGCGGTGGCCAGCTCCTACAATGAGCAGTTCTTC. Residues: CASSLAVASSYNEQFF.

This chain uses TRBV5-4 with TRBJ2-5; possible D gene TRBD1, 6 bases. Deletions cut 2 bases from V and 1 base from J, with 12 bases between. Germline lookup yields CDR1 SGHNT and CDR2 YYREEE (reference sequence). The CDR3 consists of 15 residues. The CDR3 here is CASSLGQNPQETQYF. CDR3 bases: TGTGCCAGCAGCTTAGGACAGAACCCCCAAGAGACCCAGTACTTC.

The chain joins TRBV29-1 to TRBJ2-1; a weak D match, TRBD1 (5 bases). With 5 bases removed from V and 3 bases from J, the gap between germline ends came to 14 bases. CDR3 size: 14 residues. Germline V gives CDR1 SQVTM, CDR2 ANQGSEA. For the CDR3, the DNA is TGCAGCGTTTCCGACAGACAACGCTACAATGAGCAGTTCTTC. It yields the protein CSVSDRQRYNEQFF.

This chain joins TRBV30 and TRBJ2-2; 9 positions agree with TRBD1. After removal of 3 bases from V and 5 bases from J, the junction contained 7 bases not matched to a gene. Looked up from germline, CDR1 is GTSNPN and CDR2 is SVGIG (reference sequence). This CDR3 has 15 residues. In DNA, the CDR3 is TGTGCCTGGAGCCCTATACAGGGGGCGACCGGGGAGCTGTTTTTT. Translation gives CAWSPIQGATGELFF.

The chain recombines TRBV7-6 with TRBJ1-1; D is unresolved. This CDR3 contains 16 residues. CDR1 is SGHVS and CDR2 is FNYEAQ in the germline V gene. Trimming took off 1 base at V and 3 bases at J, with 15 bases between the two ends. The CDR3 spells CASSLDRVIGYTEAFF. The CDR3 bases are TGTGCCAGCAGCTTAGACAGAGTAATTGGGTACACTGAAGCTTTCTTT.

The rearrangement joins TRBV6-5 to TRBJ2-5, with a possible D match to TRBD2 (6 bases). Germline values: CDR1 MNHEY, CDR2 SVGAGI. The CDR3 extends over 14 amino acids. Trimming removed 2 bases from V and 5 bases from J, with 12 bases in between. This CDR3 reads CASSYARRGETQYF. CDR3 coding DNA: TGTGCCAGCAGTTACGCGAGGAGGGGTGAGACCCAGTACTTC.